This TCR beta chain was sequenced during a study of beta chain features in type 1 diabetes. As every portion of the isolated RNA was reverse transcribed, the sequencing read expressed TCRB transcripts. Repertoires were generated with immunoSEQ multiplex PCR, while TCRdb's copy carries only in-frame clones and drops some. The sample shows about 320,000 clones, around 15% of them seen only once. The ends were cut back, 5 bases at V and 9 bases at J, with 16 bases in the middle. CDR3 length equals 14 residues. CDR1 and CDR2 (germline): SGHTA, FQGNSA. The table lists this clone with a few counts. Sequenced sample: central memory CD4+ T cells from blood. The receptor's source is a man aged 25-45 years in good health. The chain links TRBV7-2 to TRBJ1-4; D is ambiguous. The CDR3 DNA reads TGTGCCAGCAGCCCCGGGAATGCCGAAAAAAAACTGTTTTTT. This gives the protein CASSPGNAEKKLFF.